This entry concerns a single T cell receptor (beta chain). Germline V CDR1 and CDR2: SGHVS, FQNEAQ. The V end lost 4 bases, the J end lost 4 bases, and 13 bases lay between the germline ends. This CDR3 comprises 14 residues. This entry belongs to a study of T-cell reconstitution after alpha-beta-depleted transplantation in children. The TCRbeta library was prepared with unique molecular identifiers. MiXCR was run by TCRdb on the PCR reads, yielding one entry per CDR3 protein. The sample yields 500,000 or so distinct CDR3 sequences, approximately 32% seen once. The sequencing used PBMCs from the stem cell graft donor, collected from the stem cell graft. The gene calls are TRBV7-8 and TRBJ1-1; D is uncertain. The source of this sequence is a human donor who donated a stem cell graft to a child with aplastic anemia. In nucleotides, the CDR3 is TGTGCCAGCAGCTCAGCGGGTCGGACCACTGAAGCTTTCTTT. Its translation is CASSSAGRTTEAFF.